This T cell receptor (beta chain) was documented in a study of T cells in Graves' hyperthyroidism and ophthalmopathy. Study context: Before treatment of any kind, peripheral blood was taken at initial diagnosis.

Amplification yielded TCR beta CDR3 regions, with RNA transcripts as the source. Initially, a first-round RT-PCR of the TCR CDR3 employed the HTBI primer set. One entry per CDR3 protein, called by TCRdb with MiXCR from the multiplex PCR reads. The sample records hundreds of thousands of distinct CDR3 sequences, 12% to 15% being singletons. CDR1 and CDR2 (germline): DFQATT, SNEGSKA (reference sequence). The CDR3 spans 13 residues. The V and J ends lost 3 bases and 2 bases respectively, with 11 bases between them. Hyperthyroidism patients were newly diagnosed, had disease duration under 2 months, and were aged 18 to 65 years. PBMCs stemmed from 8.5 to 10 ml fresh peripheral blood. In its sample, this clonotype was seen a few times.

Sequenced: blood. The rearrangement links TRBV20-1 to TRBJ2-7, with D possibly matching TRBD2 (5 bases). The receptor was derived from a woman aged 18-29 years with Graves' hyperthyroidism. The CDR3 DNA reads as TGCAGTGCTAGTTCCGGGAAACCCTACGAGCAGTACTTC. Its protein product is CSASSGKPYEQYF.